The text below deals with one T cell receptor (beta chain). This specimen belongs to a study of blood T cell repertoires in COVID-19. The wider study: Italy, Spain and the United States were the sources of the convalescent and acute COVID-19 samples. T cells, B-cell-depleted T cells, or PBMCs provided the cDNA or gDNA that served as material.

With 0 bases clipped from V and 5 bases from J, the junction kept 4 bases outside the gene matches. Germline V gene sequence: CDR1 KGHSH, CDR2 LQKENI. This CDR3 has 14 residues. Original data processing: Amplifying reference gene primers gave estimates of nucleated cell counts. TCRdb's table, derived via immunoSEQ multiplex PCR, lists solely in-frame clones and lacks some. V, J and clone size are those of that table, while D and trimming were read from the DNA. The sample holds about 26,000 clones, approximately 81% seen once. The TCR comes from a man aged 50-59 years with active or convalescent COVID-19. The sample consisted of peripheral blood. This chain joins TRBV18 and TRBJ2-7, with TRBD1 matching over 7 bases. CDR3 loop: CASSPPGGLHEQYF. The CDR3 DNA follows: TGTGCCAGCTCACCACCAGGGGGCTTGCACGAGCAGTACTTC.